The T cell receptor (beta chain) described here comes from a study of T cell responses to AZD1222 COVID-19 vaccine. Points on this clone: Its matching antigen is unknown.

Sequencing was performed with immunoSEQ multiplex PCR; in TCRdb, only in-frame clones are kept and a portion is missing. The data contain about 150,000 clones, roughly 90% of them singletons. The germline V gene has CDR1 LGHNA and CDR2 YNFKEQ. The V and J ends lost 1 base and 6 bases respectively, with 18 bases between them. The CDR3 covers 16 residues. Study outcomes and limitations: The span of vaccine-associated CD4 TCRs extended across spike, with dominance at 160-218 and 743-854.

This TCR came from an adult in good health. V is TRBV4-2 and J is TRBJ1-2; the D is unclear. The sample consisted of peripheral blood, taken on day 0 of AZD1222 vaccination. DNA for the CDR3: TGTGCCAGCAGCCAAGGGGCTCGGGGTTACGGTAATGGCTACACCTTC. It is translated as CASSQGARGYGNGYTF.